This is a list of T cell receptor beta chains from one sample in a study of patients and donors after allogeneic stem cell transplantation. TCRdb fed the RT-PCR reads into MiXCR, producing one record per CDR3 protein. The data contain about a million distinct CDR3 sequences, over 15% of them seen just once; the ten biggest clones take up under 6.5%. Sequenced material: blood, either unsorted or a sorted T cell fraction (not recorded which). The receptors derive from a human donor who was either an allogeneic HSCT recipient or a stem cell or donor lymphocyte infusion donor (not recorded which). It is not recorded whose cells these are; they may come from a transplant donor. The CDR3 runs from the conserved cysteine through the conserved F or W. A D gene is named only where the DNA matches it firmly. Size is omitted from some rows. Given values are once, few, many or a class for expanded clones.

CDR3 protein: CASSKLGPYNEQFF
CDR3 DNA: TGTGCCAGTAGTAAACTAGGTCCCTACAATGAGCAGTTCTTC
V gene: TRBV19
J gene: TRBJ2-1
clone size: few
D gene: NA

CDR3 protein: CASSQVWTGASEQPQHF
CDR3 DNA: TGTGCCAGCAGCCAAGTCTGGACAGGGGCCTCCGAACAGCCCCAGCATTTT
V gene: TRBV4-2
J gene: TRBJ1-5
clone size: NA
D gene: TRBD1

CDR3 protein: CAISEKQNTEAFF
CDR3 DNA: TGTGCCATCAGTGAGAAGCAAAACACTGAAGCTTTCTTT
V gene: TRBV10-3
J gene: TRBJ1-1
clone size: few
D gene: NA

CDR3 protein: CATSRGEQGKGETQYF
CDR3 DNA: TGTGCCACCAGCAGAGGGGAACAGGGGAAGGGAGAGACCCAGTACTTC
V gene: TRBV15
J gene: TRBJ2-5
clone size: few
D gene: TRBD1

CDR3 protein: CASSILAGGGYTF
CDR3 DNA: TGCGCCAGCAGCATCCTGGCAGGGGGTGGCTACACCTTC
V gene: TRBV4-1
J gene: TRBJ1-2
clone size: few
D gene: TRBD1

CDR3 protein: CASSFSGAPYNEQFF
CDR3 DNA: TGTGCCAGCAGTTTTTCGGGGGCGCCCTACAATGAGCAGTTCTTC
V gene: TRBV12-3/TRBV12-4
J gene: TRBJ2-1
clone size: NA
D gene: NA

CDR3 protein: CASCGRGADYGYTF
CDR3 DNA: TGTGCCAGCTGCGGCCGGGGCGCCGACTATGGCTACACCTTC
V gene: TRBV12-3/TRBV12-4
J gene: TRBJ1-2
clone size: many
D gene: NA

CDR3 protein: CASSQPNPPTGSGNTIYF
CDR3 DNA: TGTGCCAGCAGCCAACCAAATCCACCTACAGGGTCTGGAAACACCATATATTTT
V gene: TRBV4-2
J gene: TRBJ1-3
clone size: few
D gene: NA

CDR3 protein: CASSPPGEREQFF
CDR3 DNA: TGTGCCAGCTCACCACCGGGGGAAAGAGAGCAGTTCTTC
V gene: TRBV18
J gene: TRBJ2-1
clone size: NA
D gene: NA

CDR3 protein: CSARDSLGLDGYEQYF
CDR3 DNA: TGCAGTGCTAGAGACTCCTTGGGACTAGATGGATACGAGCAGTACTTC
V gene: TRBV20-1
J gene: TRBJ2-7
clone size: few
D gene: TRBD2

CDR3 protein: CASSPITGSSGANVLTF
CDR3 DNA: TGTGCCAGCTCACCCATAACAGGGAGCTCTGGGGCCAACGTCCTGACTTTC
V gene: TRBV18
J gene: TRBJ2-6
clone size: few
D gene: NA

CDR3 protein: CASSQQGGMVYEQYF
CDR3 DNA: TGTGCCAGCAGCCAACAGGGGGGAATGGTCTACGAGCAGTACTTC
V gene: TRBV7-2
J gene: TRBJ2-7
clone size: few
D gene: TRBD1

CDR3 protein: CASSFVSGSATDTQYF
CDR3 DNA: TGCGCCAGCAGCTTCGTTAGCGGGAGCGCCACAGATACGCAGTATTTT
V gene: TRBV5-1
J gene: TRBJ2-3
clone size: few
D gene: TRBD2

CDR3 protein: CASSASGGSDTQYF
CDR3 DNA: TGCGCCAGCTCCGCTAGCGGGGGGTCAGATACGCAGTATTTT
V gene: TRBV5-1
J gene: TRBJ2-3
clone size: many
D gene: TRBD2

CDR3 protein: CASWVQETRYF
CDR3 DNA: TGTGCCAGCTGGGTCCAAGAGACCCGGTACTTC
V gene: TRBV2
J gene: TRBJ2-5
clone size: NA
D gene: NA

CDR3 protein: CASSPPSLHEQYF
CDR3 DNA: TGTGCCAGCAGCCCCCCTTCCCTCCACGAGCAGTACTTC
V gene: TRBV7-2
J gene: TRBJ2-7
clone size: NA
D gene: NA

CDR3 protein: CASSHTGGNSGANVLTF
CDR3 DNA: TGTGCCAGCAGCCACACGGGGGGAAACTCTGGGGCCAACGTCCTGACTTTC
V gene: TRBV7-9
J gene: TRBJ2-6
clone size: NA
D gene: TRBD2

CDR3 protein: CASSFNGGGYEQYF
CDR3 DNA: TGTGCCAGCAGCTTTAATGGAGGCGGGTACGAGCAGTACTTC
V gene: TRBV7-3
J gene: TRBJ2-7
clone size: few
D gene: NA

CDR3 protein: CASSQRVTDNQPQHF
CDR3 DNA: TGTGCCAGCTCCCAAAGGGTCACGGACAATCAGCCCCAGCATTTT
V gene: TRBV2
J gene: TRBJ1-5
clone size: NA
D gene: NA

CDR3 protein: CSATSEQGRGQPQHF
CDR3 DNA: TGCAGTGCTACTTCGGAACAGGGCCGAGGTCAGCCCCAGCATTTT
V gene: TRBV20-1
J gene: TRBJ1-5
clone size: few
D gene: NA

CDR3 protein: CASSPQREGPYEQYF
CDR3 DNA: TGTGCCAGCAGCCCCCAGCGGGAGGGCCCCTACGAGCAGTACTTC
V gene: TRBV9
J gene: TRBJ2-7
clone size: NA
D gene: TRBD2

CDR3 protein: CATSSSGTEQYF
CDR3 DNA: TGTGCCACCAGTTCCTCCGGGACGGAGCAGTACTTC
V gene: TRBV24-1
J gene: TRBJ2-7
clone size: few
D gene: NA

CDR3 protein: CAWSNGRENSPLHF
CDR3 DNA: TGTGCCTGGAGTAACGGACGGGAAAATTCACCCCTCCACTTT
V gene: TRBV30
J gene: TRBJ1-6
clone size: NA
D gene: NA

CDR3 protein: CASTLGGNPETQYF
CDR3 DNA: TGTGCCAGCACCTTAGGGGGGAATCCGGAGACCCAGTACTTC
V gene: TRBV12-3/TRBV12-4
J gene: TRBJ2-5
clone size: many
D gene: NA

CDR3 protein: CSVRSGSSGNEQFF
CDR3 DNA: TGCAGCGTTCGGAGCGGGAGTTCCGGCAATGAGCAGTTCTTC
V gene: TRBV29-1
J gene: TRBJ2-1
clone size: few
D gene: TRBD2

CDR3 protein: CSASRSSYNSPLHF
CDR3 DNA: TGCAGTGCTAGTAGGAGCTCCTATAATTCACCCCTCCACTTT
V gene: TRBV20-1
J gene: TRBJ1-6
clone size: few
D gene: NA

CDR3 protein: CAWAGGLEAFF
CDR3 DNA: TGTGCCTGGGCAGGGGGCCTTGAAGCTTTCTTT
V gene: TRBV30
J gene: TRBJ1-1
clone size: NA
D gene: TRBD1

CDR3 protein: CASSPGGGGLETQYF
CDR3 DNA: TGTGCCAGCAGCCCCGGGGGAGGGGGATTGGAGACCCAGTACTTC
V gene: TRBV12-3/TRBV12-4
J gene: TRBJ2-5
clone size: few
D gene: NA

CDR3 protein: CASSQDENTEAFF
CDR3 DNA: TGTGCCAGCAGCCAAGATGAGAACACTGAAGCTTTCTTT
V gene: TRBV3-1
J gene: TRBJ1-1
clone size: few
D gene: NA

CDR3 protein: CASSEQGMVFYEQYF
CDR3 DNA: TGTGCCAGCAGCGAACAGGGGATGGTTTTCTACGAGCAGTACTTC
V gene: TRBV12-3/TRBV12-4
J gene: TRBJ2-7
clone size: NA
D gene: TRBD1

CDR3 protein: CAISDPGERGQFF
CDR3 DNA: TGTGCCATCAGCGACCCGGGAGAGCGGGGGCAGTTCTTC
V gene: TRBV10-3
J gene: TRBJ2-1
clone size: NA
D gene: TRBD2

CDR3 protein: CASWWREKVGELFF
CDR3 DNA: TGTGCCAGCTGGTGGCGGGAGAAGGTCGGGGAGCTGTTTTTT
V gene: TRBV12-3/TRBV12-4
J gene: TRBJ2-2
clone size: few
D gene: TRBD2

CDR3 protein: CASTRTGGYTF
CDR3 DNA: TGTGCCAGCACCCGTACTGGCGGCTACACCTTC
V gene: TRBV7-9
J gene: TRBJ1-2
clone size: few
D gene: NA